The T cell receptor beta chain under discussion was sequenced for a study of cytomegalovirus exposure and HLA in healthy donors. The PCR used 60 Vbeta and 13 Jbeta primers. Data came from immunoSEQ multiplex PCR; TCRdb stores just in-frame clones and leaves some out. The repertoire shows 150,000 to 200,000 clones; the top ten hold 2.1%. Sequenced input: PBMCs. This clonotype was sampled from a man aged 30 to 45 in good health and CMV-seronegative.

Here the CDR3 reads CASSRGLAGQNYNEQFF. CDR3 DNA sequence: TGCGCCAGCAGCAGGGGACTAGCGGGTCAGAACTACAATGAGCAGTTCTTC. V and J are TRBV5-1 and TRBJ2-1; 12 bases agree with TRBD2. The J segment lost 3 bases and the V segment lost 4 bases, leaving 8 bases of the junction unmatched. The CDR3 runs 17 residues. Per the germline V gene, CDR1 is SGHRS and CDR2 is YFSETQ.